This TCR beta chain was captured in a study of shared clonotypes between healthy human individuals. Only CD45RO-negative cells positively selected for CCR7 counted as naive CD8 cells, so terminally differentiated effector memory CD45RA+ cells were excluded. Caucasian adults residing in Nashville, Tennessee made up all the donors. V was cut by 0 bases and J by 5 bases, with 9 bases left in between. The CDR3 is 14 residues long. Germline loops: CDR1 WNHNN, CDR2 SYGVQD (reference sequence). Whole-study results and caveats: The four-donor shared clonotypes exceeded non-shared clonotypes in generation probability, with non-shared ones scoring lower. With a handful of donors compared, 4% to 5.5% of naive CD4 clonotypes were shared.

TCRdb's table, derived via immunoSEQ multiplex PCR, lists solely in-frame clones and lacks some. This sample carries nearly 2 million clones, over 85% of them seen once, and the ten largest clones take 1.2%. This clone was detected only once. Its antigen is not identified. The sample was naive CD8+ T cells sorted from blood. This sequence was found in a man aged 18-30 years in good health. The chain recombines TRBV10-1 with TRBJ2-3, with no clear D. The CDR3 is CASSESFKEDTQYF. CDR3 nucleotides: TGCGCCAGCAGTGAGTCGTTCAAGGAAGATACGCAGTATTTT.